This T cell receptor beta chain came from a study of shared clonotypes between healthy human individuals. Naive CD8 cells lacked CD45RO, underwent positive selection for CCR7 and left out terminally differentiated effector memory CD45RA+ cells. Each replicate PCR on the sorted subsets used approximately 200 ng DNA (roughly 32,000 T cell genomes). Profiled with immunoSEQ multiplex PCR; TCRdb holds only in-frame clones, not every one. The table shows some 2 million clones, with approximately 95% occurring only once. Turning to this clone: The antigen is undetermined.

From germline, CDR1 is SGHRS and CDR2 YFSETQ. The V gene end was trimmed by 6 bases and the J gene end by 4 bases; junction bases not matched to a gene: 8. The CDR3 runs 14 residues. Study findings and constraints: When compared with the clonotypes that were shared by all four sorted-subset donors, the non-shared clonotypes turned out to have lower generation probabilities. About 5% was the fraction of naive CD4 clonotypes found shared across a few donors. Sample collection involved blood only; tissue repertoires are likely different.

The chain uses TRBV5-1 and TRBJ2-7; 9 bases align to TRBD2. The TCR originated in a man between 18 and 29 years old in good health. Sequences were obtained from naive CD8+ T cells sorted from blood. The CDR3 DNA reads TGCGCCAGCAAATCCGGGACTAGCATTTACGAGCAGTACTTC. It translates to CASKSGTSIYEQYF.